The clone carrying this T cell receptor (beta chain) was counted only a few times. Primers used in a second PCR of about 7 to 12 cycles were a sample-barcoded 5' primer and a J-beta primer mix. Using its own MiXCR run on the 5' RACE reads, TCRdb lists one record per CDR3 protein. The sample lists 550,000 to 800,000 distinct CDR3 sequences; roughly 21% were seen once. These data belong to a study of blood T cells in healthy people across ages. Per sample, a minimum of 6.5 million PBMCs were isolated. Per individual sample, total RNA of at least 6 micrograms was extracted. CDR3 size: 16 residues. Germline V gene sequence: CDR1 LGHNA, CDR2 YSLEER. V lost 3 bases and J lost 0, with 12 bases in between.

The clonotype was recovered from an older man in good health. The chain carries TRBV4-3 and TRBJ1-3; D gene uncertain. Sequences were obtained from blood. The CDR3 coding sequence is TGCGCCAGCAGCCAGGAAGCCAGGAGCTCTGGAAACACCATATATTTT. It translates to CASSQEARSSGNTIYF.